Presented here are 27 T cell receptor beta chains from one specimen sequenced in a study of cytomegalovirus exposure and HLA in healthy donors (dated 2017 in TCRdb). The library was generated by the immunoSEQ multiplex PCR assay. The multiplex PCR relied on a mix of 60 forward primers for TCR Vbeta segments and 13 reverse primers for TCR Jbeta segments. Imported from immuneACCESS, the table was reduced by TCRdb to in-frame sequences with V and J called. These copies leave out some clones; in studies compared against another copy, an unresolved V gene accounts for under half, and the cause of the remainder is not known. This sample lists about 80,000 clones; around 80% were detected once. Clones ranked in the top ten supply 2% to 3% of the sample. Sequencing was performed on PBMCs. These receptors all stem from a man aged 25 to 40 in good health and CMV-seronegative.

In this sample, this clone turned up once. The rearrangement links TRBV13 to TRBJ2-7, with D perhaps matching TRBD1 (7 bases). Germline values: CDR1 PRHDT, CDR2 FYEKMQ (reference sequence). The V gene lost 4 bases and the J gene lost 6 bases, with 16 bases spanning the gap. The CDR3 spans 14 residues. The DNA for the CDR3 is TGTGCCAGCAGCTGGGGGAGGACAGGCACCGAGCAGTACTTC. It codes for CASSWGRTGTEQYF.

The V and J genes are TRBV7-5 and TRBJ2-7; the D call in the table, TRBD1, was not verified against the DNA. TRBV7-5 counts as a pseudogene. CDR3 length: 14 residues. DNA of the CDR3: TGTGCCAGAAGCTTAGGTGGCATAGGGGTCGCGCAGTACTTC. The encoded protein is CARSLGGIGVAQYF.

The chain recombines TRBV7-2 with TRBJ2-7; no clear D. CDR1 is SGHTA, CDR2 FQGNSA, per germline. There are 13 residues in the CDR3. The germline V and J ends were trimmed by 5 bases and 7 bases, with 15 bases remaining between them. The CDR3 coding sequence is TGTGCCAGCAGCCCGTCGTGGAGTTGGGAGCAGTACTTC. Translation gives CASSPSWSWEQYF.

The V and J genes are TRBV30 and TRBJ1-4; D is perhaps TRBD1 (5 bases). The CDR3 is made up of 14 amino acids. V was cut by 0 bases and J by 8 bases, with 13 bases left in between. Germline V gene lookup returns CDR1 GTSNPN and CDR2 SVGIG (reference sequence). The CDR3 DNA reads as TGTGCCTGGAGTGTACCCCGGCAGGGAGAAAAACTGTTTTTT. This gives the protein CAWSVPRQGEKLFF.

The table lists this clone with a few counts. An end of the junction does not agree with germline; a read error may underlie this. V is TRBV6-5 and J is TRBJ1-5; D is possibly TRBD1 (6 bases). Germline V lookup: CDR1 MNHEY, CDR2 SVGAGI. This CDR3 has 14 amino acids. This CDR3 reads CASNPQGSDQPQHF. The CDR3, as DNA: TGTGCCAGCAATCCACAGGGTAGCGATCAGCCCCAGCATTTT.

The chain employs TRBV15 and TRBJ2-7; TRBD1 is a possible D gene (5 bases). This CDR3 has 14 amino acids. V lost 3 bases and J lost 7, with 16 bases in between. Germline values: CDR1 LNHNV, CDR2 YYDKDF (reference sequence). Written as DNA, the CDR3 is TGTGCCACCAGCAGGCGACAACAGGCAAGGGAGCAGTACTTC. Amino acids: CATSRRQQAREQYF.

The CDR3 is CAISESNRDTEAFF. Written as DNA, the CDR3 is TGTGCCATCAGTGAGTCGAACCGGGACACTGAAGCTTTCTTT. J is TRBJ1-1 and V is TRBV10-3; D gene unclear. CDR1 and CDR2 (germline): ENHRY, SYGVKD. The CDR3 runs 14 residues. V lost 0 bases and J lost 3, with 8 bases in between.

CDR3 sequence reads: CASSLALLRESSYNEQFF. The CDR3, as DNA: TGTGCCAGCAGCTTAGCGCTCTTGCGGGAGAGCTCCTACAATGAGCAGTTCTTC. This chain joins TRBV7-9 and TRBJ2-1; TRBD2 agrees at 7 bases. Germline values: CDR1 SEHNR, CDR2 FQNEAQ (reference sequence). V dropped 0 bases and J dropped 0; count of bases not matched to a gene: 8. The CDR3 is 18 residues long.

The chain is built from TRBV27 and TRBJ2-5; 9 bases are a match to TRBD1. The J call may be mistaken, given a closer DNA end match to TRBJ2-7. The CDR3 loop spans 14 amino acids. Germline V gives CDR1 MNHEY, CDR2 SMNVEV (reference sequence). In nucleotides, the CDR3 is TGTGCCAGCAGACCTAGGACAGGGGCCTACGAGCAGTACTTC. This sequence encodes CASRPRTGAYEQYF.

This chain joins TRBV5-1 and TRBJ1-5; the D gene is possibly TRBD1 (5 bases). Germline V CDR1 and CDR2: SGHRS, YFSETQ. The CDR3 length is 14 residues. Trimming took off 0 bases at V and 5 bases at J, with 9 bases between the two ends. This chain's CDR3 is CASSLAGGDQPQHF. DNA for the CDR3: TGCGCCAGCAGCTTGGCTGGGGGGGATCAGCCCCAGCATTTT.

The chain recombines TRBV28 with TRBJ1-3; D gene unclear. The CDR3 is 13 amino acids. From germline, CDR1 is MDHEN and CDR2 SYDVKM. V was trimmed by 6 bases and J by 3 bases, leaving 9 bases between them. In DNA form, the CDR3 reads TGTGCCAGCAGCGGGGATCTTGGAAACACCATATATTTT. Translation: CASSGDLGNTIYF.

The rearrangement joins TRBV2 to TRBJ1-6; D is possibly TRBD1 (5 bases). From germline, CDR1 is SNHLY and CDR2 FYNNEI. V was shortened by 2 bases and J by 9 bases, with 14 bases between the two germline ends. CDR3 length equals 15 residues. CDR3 nucleotide sequence: TGTGCCAGCAGTGAAACGACAGCCTGGGGTTCACCCCTCCACTTT. Translated, it gives CASSETTAWGSPLHF.

This chain joins TRBV19 and TRBJ1-5, with 11 bases lining up with TRBD1. After removal of 4 bases from V and 6 bases from J, the junction contained 5 bases not matched to a gene. CDR1 and CDR2 (germline): LNHDA, SQIVND (reference sequence). The CDR3 runs 15 residues. The CDR3 is CASSTRTGGSQPQHF. The CDR3 nucleotides read TGTGCCAGTAGTACCCGGACAGGGGGCAGTCAGCCCCAGCATTTT.

V usage is TRBV7-9 and J usage is TRBJ2-2; D possibly corresponds to TRBD1 (5 bases). The CDR3 is 16 amino acids. Germline V gene data show CDR1 as SEHNR and CDR2 as FQNEAQ (reference sequence). Between the trimmed V and J ends, which lost 3 bases and 1 base, there was a span of 12 bases. The DNA of the CDR3 is TGTGCCAGCAGCTTCAGTGGTCAGGGGAACACCGGGGAGCTGTTTTTT. This codes for CASSFSGQGNTGELFF.

This sequence joins TRBV6-5 and TRBJ2-7; perhaps TRBD2 as D (6 bases). There are 11 residues in the CDR3. The V gene lost 8 bases and the J gene lost 4 bases, with 9 bases spanning the gap. Germline CDR1 MNHEY, CDR2 SVGAGI. The CDR3 is CASGTVYEQYF. The DNA of the CDR3 is TGTGCCAGCGGGACTGTTTACGAGCAGTACTTC.

The chain has TRBV4-1 and TRBJ2-7; TRBD1 might be the D (6 bases). Trimming took 7 bases from V and 5 from J, leaving 18 bases between them. The germline CDR1 and CDR2 sequences are MGHRA and YSYEKL. The CDR3 covers 14 residues. The CDR3 DNA reads as TGCGCCAGCACCCTCGGACCAGGGGACCACGAGCAGTACTTC. Translating gives CASTLGPGDHEQYF.

V gene TRBV6-5 combines with J gene TRBJ2-3; 9 bases match TRBD1. From germline, CDR1 is MNHEY and CDR2 SVGAGI. With V trimmed by 4 bases and J by 4 bases, 3 bases remained unmatched. The CDR3 extends over 14 amino acids. The CDR3 sequence: CASSFRQGADTQYF. The CDR3 nucleotides read TGTGCCAGCAGTTTTCGACAGGGGGCAGATACGCAGTATTTT.

This clone occurred a few times. The CDR3: CASSLAAGNQPQHF. The CDR3 coding sequence is TGTGCCAGCAGCTTAGCGGCAGGGAATCAGCCCCAGCATTTT. This chain uses TRBV7-9 with TRBJ1-5, with a tentative D call TRBD1 (5 bases). CDR3 length: 14 residues. The germline CDR1 and CDR2 sequences are SEHNR and FQNEAQ (reference sequence). The ends were cut back, 0 bases at V and 4 bases at J, with 7 bases in the middle.

This chain uses TRBV4-2 with TRBJ1-6; 8 nucleotides line up with TRBD1. CDR3 length: 18 residues. Germline-derived CDR1 and CDR2 are LGHNA and YNFKEQ. V shed 5 bases and J 2 bases; nucleotides not matched to a gene: 11. The chain's CDR3 is CASSSRTGQGAYNSPLHF. The CDR3 nucleotides are TGTGCCAGCAGCTCCCGGACAGGGCAGGGCGCCTATAATTCACCCCTCCACTTT.

In DNA form, the CDR3 reads TGCGCCAGCAGCCAAGACCCTGGTGGGAGGGATGGCTACACCTTC. It translates to CASSQDPGGRDGYTF. This chain joins TRBV4-3 and TRBJ1-2; D gene unclear. Per the germline V gene, CDR1 is LGHNA and CDR2 is YSLEER. The CDR3 is 15 amino acids. The germline V and J ends were trimmed by 0 bases and 6 bases, with 14 bases remaining between them.

V gene TRBV5-4 combines with J gene TRBJ1-2; D is perhaps TRBD1 (6 bases). The CDR3 consists of 16 residues. The germline gives CDR1 SGHNT, CDR2 YYREEE (reference sequence). Between the trimmed V and J ends, which lost 7 bases and 4 bases, there was a span of 23 bases. The CDR3 is CASRLAQGGIAYGYTF. CDR3 nucleotides: TGTGCCAGCCGATTGGCACAGGGAGGGATAGCCTATGGCTACACCTTC.

This rearrangement joins TRBV29-1 to TRBJ2-2, with 7 nucleotides matching TRBD1. Per the germline V gene, CDR1 is SQVTM and CDR2 is ANQGSEA. Trimming took 6 bases from V and 6 from J; bases not matched to a gene: 7. This CDR3 contains 13 residues. The CDR3 loop reads CSVVTGESGELFF. The CDR3 nucleotides are TGCAGCGTCGTCACAGGGGAATCCGGGGAGCTGTTTTTT.

This clone was recorded a few times. This chain connects TRBV4-2 to TRBJ2-1; 12 bases are a match to TRBD2. The length of the CDR3 is 18 residues. Germline CDR1 and CDR2: LGHNA and YNFKEQ. Unmatched junction bases numbered 10, after V lost 1 base and J lost 6 bases. CDR3 sequence: CASSQAMELAGGLNEQFF. As DNA, the CDR3 is TGTGCCAGCAGCCAAGCGATGGAACTAGCGGGGGGCCTCAATGAGCAGTTCTTC.

The chain is built from TRBV2 and TRBJ2-5; 9 positions match TRBD2. The J segment lost 2 bases and the V segment lost 8 bases, leaving 3 bases of the junction unmatched. The CDR3 has 13 residues. Germline V gives CDR1 SNHLY, CDR2 FYNNEI. The CDR3 DNA reads as TGTGCCAGCCGACTAGCGGCTCAAGAGACCCAGTACTTC. The encoded protein is CASRLAAQETQYF.

In DNA form, the CDR3 reads TGTGCCTGGAGTGTGGAGGGGTCCCGAACTGAAGCTTTCTTT. It yields the protein CAWSVEGSRTEAFF. The V and J genes are TRBV30 and TRBJ1-1; D possibly corresponds to TRBD1 (5 bases). The CDR3 length is 14 residues. The V end lost 0 bases, the J end lost 5 bases, and 13 bases lay between the germline ends. CDR1 and CDR2 (germline): GTSNPN, SVGIG (reference sequence).

This chain uses TRBV4-1 with TRBJ1-5; D remains ambiguous. Germline V lookup: CDR1 MGHRA, CDR2 YSYEKL. The germline V and J ends were trimmed by 2 bases and 4 bases, with 15 bases remaining between them. The CDR3 length is 16 residues. Written as DNA, the CDR3 is TGCGCCAGCAGCCAACCAGGAGGGAAGTTGAATCAGCCCCAGCATTTT. This sequence encodes CASSQPGGKLNQPQHF.

The genes are TRBV5-1 and TRBJ2-7; perhaps TRBD2 as D (6 bases). This CDR3 contains 14 residues. Trimming took 1 base from V and 7 from J, leaving 15 bases between them. Germline loops: CDR1 SGHRS, CDR2 YFSETQ. In DNA form, the CDR3 reads TGCGCCAGCAGCTTGACTACCGTGGCGGGGGAGCAGTACTTC. Its translation: CASSLTTVAGEQYF.